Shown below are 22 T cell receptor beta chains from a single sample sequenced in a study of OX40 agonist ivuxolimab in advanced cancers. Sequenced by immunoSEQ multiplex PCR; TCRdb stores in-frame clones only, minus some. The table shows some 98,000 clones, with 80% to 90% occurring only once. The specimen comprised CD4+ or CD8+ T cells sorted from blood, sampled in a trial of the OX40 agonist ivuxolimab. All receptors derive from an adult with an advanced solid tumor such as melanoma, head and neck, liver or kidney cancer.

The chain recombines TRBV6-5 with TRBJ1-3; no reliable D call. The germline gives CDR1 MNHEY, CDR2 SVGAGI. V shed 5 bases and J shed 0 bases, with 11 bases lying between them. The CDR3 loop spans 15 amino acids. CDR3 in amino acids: CASSGRTYSGNTIYF. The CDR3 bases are TGTGCCAGCAGTGGCCGGACCTACTCTGGAAACACCATATATTTT.

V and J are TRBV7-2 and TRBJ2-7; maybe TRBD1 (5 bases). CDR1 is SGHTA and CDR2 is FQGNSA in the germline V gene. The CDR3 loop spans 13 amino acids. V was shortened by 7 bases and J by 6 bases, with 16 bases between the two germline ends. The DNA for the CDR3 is TGTGCCAGCACCCGGGCAGGGTCCGGCGAGCAGTACTTC. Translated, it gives CASTRAGSGEQYF.

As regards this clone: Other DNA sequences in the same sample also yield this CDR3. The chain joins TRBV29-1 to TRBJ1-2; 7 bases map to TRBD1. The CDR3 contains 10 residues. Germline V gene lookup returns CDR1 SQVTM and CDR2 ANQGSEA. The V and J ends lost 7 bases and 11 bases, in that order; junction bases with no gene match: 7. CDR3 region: CSAGQEGYTF. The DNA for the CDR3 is TGCAGCGCCGGACAGGAGGGATACACCTTC.

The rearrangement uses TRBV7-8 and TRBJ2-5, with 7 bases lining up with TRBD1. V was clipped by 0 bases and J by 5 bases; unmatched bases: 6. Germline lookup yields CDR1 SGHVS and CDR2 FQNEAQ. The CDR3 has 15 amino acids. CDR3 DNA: TGTGCCAGCAGCTTAGCACAGGGGCAGCGCGAGACCCAGTACTTC. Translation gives CASSLAQGQRETQYF.

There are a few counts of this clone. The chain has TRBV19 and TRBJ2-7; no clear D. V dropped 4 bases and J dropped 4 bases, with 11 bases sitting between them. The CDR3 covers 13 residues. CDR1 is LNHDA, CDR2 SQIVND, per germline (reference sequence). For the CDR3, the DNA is TGTGCCAGTAGTACCCAAATTCCGTACGAGCAGTACTTC. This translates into CASSTQIPYEQYF.

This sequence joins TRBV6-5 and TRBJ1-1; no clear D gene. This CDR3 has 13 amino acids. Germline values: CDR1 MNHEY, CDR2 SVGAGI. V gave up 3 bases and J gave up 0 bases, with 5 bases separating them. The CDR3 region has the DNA TGTGCCAGCAGTTATCTTCTGAACACTGAAGCTTTCTTT. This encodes CASSYLLNTEAFF.

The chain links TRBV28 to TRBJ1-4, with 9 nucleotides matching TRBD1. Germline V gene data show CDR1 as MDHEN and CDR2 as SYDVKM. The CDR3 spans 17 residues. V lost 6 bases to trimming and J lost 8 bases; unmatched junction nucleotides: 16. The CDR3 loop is CASRSFPGQGNWEKLFF. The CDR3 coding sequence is TGTGCCAGCAGATCATTCCCGGGACAGGGTAACTGGGAAAAACTGTTTTTT. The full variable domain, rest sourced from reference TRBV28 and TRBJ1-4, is DVKVTQSSRYLVKRTGEKVFLECVQDMDHENMFWYRQDPGLGLRLIYFSYDVKMKEKGDIPEGYSVSREKKERFSLILESASTNQTSMYLCASRSFPGQGNWEKLFFGSGTQLSVL.

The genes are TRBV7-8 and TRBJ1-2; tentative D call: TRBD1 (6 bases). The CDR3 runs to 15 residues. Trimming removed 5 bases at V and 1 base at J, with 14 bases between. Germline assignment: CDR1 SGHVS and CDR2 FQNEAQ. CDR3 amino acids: CASSVAGDRNYGYTF. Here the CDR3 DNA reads TGTGCCAGCAGCGTCGCAGGGGACCGTAACTATGGCTACACCTTC.

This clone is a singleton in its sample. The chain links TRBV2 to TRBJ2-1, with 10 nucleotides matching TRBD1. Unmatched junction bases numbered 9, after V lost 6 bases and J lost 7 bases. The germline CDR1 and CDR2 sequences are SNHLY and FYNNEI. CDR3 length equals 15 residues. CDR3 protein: CASRRDRGEGNEQFF. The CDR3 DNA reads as TGTGCCAGCAGAAGGGACAGGGGAGAAGGGAATGAGCAGTTCTTC. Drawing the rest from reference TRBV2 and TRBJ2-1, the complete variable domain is EPEVTQTPSHQVTQMGQEVILRCVPISNHLYFYWYRQILGQKVEFLVSFYNNEISEKSEIFDDQFSVERPDGSNFTLKIRSTKLEDSAMYFCASRRDRGEGNEQFFGPGTRLTVL.

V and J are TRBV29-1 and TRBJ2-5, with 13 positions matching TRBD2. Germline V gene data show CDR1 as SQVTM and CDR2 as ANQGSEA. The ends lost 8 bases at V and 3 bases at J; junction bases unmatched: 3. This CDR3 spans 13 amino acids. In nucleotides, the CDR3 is TGCAGCCCTGGACTAGCGGGGGAAGAGACCCAGTACTTC. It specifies CSPGLAGEETQYF.

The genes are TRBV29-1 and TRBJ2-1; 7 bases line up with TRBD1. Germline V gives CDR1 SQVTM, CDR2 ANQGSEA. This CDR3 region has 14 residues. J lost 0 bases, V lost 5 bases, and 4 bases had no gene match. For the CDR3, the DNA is TGCAGCGTTATGACAGGGAGCTCCTACAATGAGCAGTTCTTC. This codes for CSVMTGSSYNEQFF.

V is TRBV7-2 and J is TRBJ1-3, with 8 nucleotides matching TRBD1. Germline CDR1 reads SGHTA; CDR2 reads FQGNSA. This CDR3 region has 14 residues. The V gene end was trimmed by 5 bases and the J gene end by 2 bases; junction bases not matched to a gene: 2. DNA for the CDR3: TGTGCCAGCAGCCCGGACAGGGCTGGAAACACCATATATTTT. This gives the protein CASSPDRAGNTIYF.

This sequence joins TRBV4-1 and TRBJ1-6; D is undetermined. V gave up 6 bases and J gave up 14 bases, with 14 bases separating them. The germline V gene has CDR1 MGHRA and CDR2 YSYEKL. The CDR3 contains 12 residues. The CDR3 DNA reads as TGCGCCAGCAGTCTAAACTCCCGGACCCTCCACTTT. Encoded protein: CASSLNSRTLHF.

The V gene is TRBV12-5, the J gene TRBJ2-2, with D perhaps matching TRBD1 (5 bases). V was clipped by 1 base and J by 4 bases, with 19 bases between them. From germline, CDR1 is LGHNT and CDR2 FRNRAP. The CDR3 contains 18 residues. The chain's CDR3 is CASGLGAFGARGTGELFF. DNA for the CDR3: TGTGCTAGTGGTTTGGGCGCCTTTGGGGCGCGAGGCACCGGGGAGCTGTTTTTT.

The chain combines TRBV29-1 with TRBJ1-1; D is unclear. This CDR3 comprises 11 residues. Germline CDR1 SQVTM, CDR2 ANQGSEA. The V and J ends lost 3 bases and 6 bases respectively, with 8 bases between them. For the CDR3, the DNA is TGCAGCGTTGACTACCGGGCTGAAGCTTTCTTT. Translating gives CSVDYRAEAFF.

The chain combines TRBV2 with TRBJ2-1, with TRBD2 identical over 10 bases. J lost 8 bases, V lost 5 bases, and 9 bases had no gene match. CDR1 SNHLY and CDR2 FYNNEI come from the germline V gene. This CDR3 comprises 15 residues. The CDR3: CASSPSGGAGYEQFF. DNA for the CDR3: TGTGCCAGCAGTCCCAGCGGGGGGGCCGGGTATGAGCAGTTCTTC. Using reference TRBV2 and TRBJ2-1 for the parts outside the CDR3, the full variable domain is EPEVTQTPSHQVTQMGQEVILRCVPISNHLYFYWYRQILGQKVEFLVSFYNNEISEKSEIFDDQFSVERPDGSNFTLKIRSTKLEDSAMYFCASSPSGGAGYEQFFGPGTRLTVL.

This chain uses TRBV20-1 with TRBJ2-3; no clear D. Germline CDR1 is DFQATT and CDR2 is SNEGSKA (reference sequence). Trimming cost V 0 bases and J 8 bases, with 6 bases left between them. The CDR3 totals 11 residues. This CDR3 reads CSARDPPTQYF. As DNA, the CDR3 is TGCAGTGCTAGAGATCCCCCTACGCAGTATTTT.

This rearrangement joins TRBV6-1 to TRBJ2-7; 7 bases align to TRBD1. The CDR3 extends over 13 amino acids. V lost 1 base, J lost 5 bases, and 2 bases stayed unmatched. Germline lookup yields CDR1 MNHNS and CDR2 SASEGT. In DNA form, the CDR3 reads TGTGCCAGCAGTGAAGGAGGGGGCAACGAGCAGTACTTC. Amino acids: CASSEGGGNEQYF.

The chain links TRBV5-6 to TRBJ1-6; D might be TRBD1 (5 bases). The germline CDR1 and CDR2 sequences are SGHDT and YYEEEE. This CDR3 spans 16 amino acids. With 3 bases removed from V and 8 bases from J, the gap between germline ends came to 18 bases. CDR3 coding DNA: TGTGCCAGCAGCTGGAGACGAGGGACGCAGGATTCACCCCTCCACTTT. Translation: CASSWRRGTQDSPLHF.

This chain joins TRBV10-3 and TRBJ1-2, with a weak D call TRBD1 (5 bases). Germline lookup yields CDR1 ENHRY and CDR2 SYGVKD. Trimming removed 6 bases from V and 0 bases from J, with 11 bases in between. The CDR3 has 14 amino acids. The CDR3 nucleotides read TGTGCCATCAGCGGGACCGGACCTAACTATGGCTACACCTTC. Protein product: CAISGTGPNYGYTF.

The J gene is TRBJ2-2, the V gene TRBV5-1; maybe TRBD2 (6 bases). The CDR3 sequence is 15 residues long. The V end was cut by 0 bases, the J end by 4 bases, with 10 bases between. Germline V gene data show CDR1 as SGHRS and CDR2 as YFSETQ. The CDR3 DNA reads TGCGCCAGCAGCTTGGGGCGGGACCTCACCGGGGAGCTGTTTTTT. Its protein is CASSLGRDLTGELFF.

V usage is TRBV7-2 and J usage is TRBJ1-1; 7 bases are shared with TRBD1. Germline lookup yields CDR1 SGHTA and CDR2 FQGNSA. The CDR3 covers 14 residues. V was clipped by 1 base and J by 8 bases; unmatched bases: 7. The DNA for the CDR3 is TGTGCCAGCAGCTTAGTTCCGGGACAGAGAGAAGCTTTCTTT. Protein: CASSLVPGQREAFF.